Listed here are 13 T cell receptor beta chains from one sample, sequenced in a study of human T cells and chemical hapten exposure (dated by TCRdb to the early 2020s). The library was generated by RACE. Instrument used: NextSeq 500. In-frame beta chains were kept once TCRdb had trimmed the public reads at Q25 with fastp and called clones with MiXCR. Here each entry gathers all rows of one CDR3 protein and keeps the most common genes and DNA. The sample table contains more than 150,000 distinct CDR3 sequences; only one count was recorded for approximately 24% of them. The top ten constitute 2% to 2.5% of the sample. The time point label for this specimen denotes: patch test 3, about 24 weeks after DPC sensitization. What this sample's treatment or condition label stands for: therapeutic diphenylcyclopropenone sensitization with weekly scalp DPC. Sequencing was performed on whole blood, taken in connection with sensitization to the hapten diphenylcyclopropenone (DPC). Receptors were obtained from a woman aged 40 to 50 with alopecia areata. Some clones in this sample may be carry-over from other donors' samples.

This clonotype was seen a few times. The gene calls are TRBV28 and TRBJ2-4; D remains unclear. Germline values: CDR1 MDHEN, CDR2 SYDVKM. The CDR3 covers 15 residues. The V gene lost 3 bases and the J gene lost 6 bases, with 15 bases spanning the gap. CDR3 in amino acids: CASSFLAIPLNIQYF. The DNA for the CDR3 is TGTGCCAGCAGTTTTTTGGCTATTCCCCTAAACATTCAGTACTTC. The complete variable domain, with remaining parts taken from reference TRBV28 and TRBJ2-4, reads DVKVTQSSRYLVKRTGEKVFLECVQDMDHENMFWYRQDPGLGLRLIYFSYDVKMKEKGDIPEGYSVSREKKERFSLILESASTNQTSMYLCASSFLAIPLNIQYFGAGTRLSVL.

This chain links TRBV10-3 with TRBJ1-2; D is uncertain. From germline, CDR1 is ENHRY and CDR2 SYGVKD. V gave up 2 bases and J gave up 4 bases, with 11 bases separating them. The CDR3 is made up of 14 amino acids. CDR3 amino acids: CAISEGRQAYGYTF. CDR3 DNA sequence: TGTGCCATCAGTGAGGGACGTCAAGCCTATGGCTACACCTTC.

This clonotype turned up a few times. The chain employs TRBV20-1 and TRBJ2-2; D is perhaps TRBD1 (6 bases). V lost 0 bases, J lost 3 bases, and 14 bases lay in between. This CDR3 spans 16 amino acids. CDR1 and CDR2 (germline): DFQATT, SNEGSKA (reference sequence). The CDR3 spells CSARDLYRVDTGELFF. Here the CDR3 DNA reads TGCAGTGCTAGAGATCTCTACAGGGTAGACACCGGGGAGCTGTTTTTT.

This clonotype was counted between two and nine times. V is TRBV20-1 and J is TRBJ1-1; TRBD1 might be the D (5 bases). The V and J ends lost 8 bases and 10 bases respectively, with 20 bases between them. This CDR3 is built from 12 residues. Germline lookup yields CDR1 DFQATT and CDR2 SNEGSKA (reference sequence). CDR3 sequence reads: CSQGWGEGRAFF. The CDR3 DNA follows: TGCAGTCAAGGATGGGGAGAGGGGCGAGCTTTCTTT.

This clonotype has a handful of counts. The CDR3 DNA sequence: TGTGCCAGCAGAACCCCGGGACAGCCTTACAATGAGCAGTTCTTC. Translated: CASRTPGQPYNEQFF. The chain uses TRBV2 and TRBJ2-1; TRBD1 aligns across 7 bases. V was clipped by 6 bases and J by 4 bases; unmatched bases: 9. The CDR3 length is 15 residues. Germline lookup yields CDR1 SNHLY and CDR2 FYNNEI.

This clonotype has only one observation. This likely comes from a read error, as the CDR3 has no conserved phenylalanine or tryptophan at its end. This sequence joins TRBV7-2 and TRBJ1-6; no clear D gene. V was pared by 1 base and J by 4 bases, with 2 bases between. Germline values: CDR1 SGHTA, CDR2 FQGNSA. There are 13 residues in the CDR3. This chain's CDR3 is CASSLGYNSPLHV. The CDR3 nucleotides are TGTGCCAGCAGCTTAGGTTATAATTCACCCCTCCACGTT.

This clonotype was seen only a few times. This sequence joins TRBV7-9 and TRBJ2-1; 10 bases agree with TRBD2. After removal of 3 bases from V and 10 bases from J, the junction contained 9 bases not matched to a gene. CDR1 SEHNR and CDR2 FQNEAQ come from the germline V gene (reference sequence). The CDR3 has 15 amino acids. The CDR3 is CASSLSGRAAGEQFF. CDR3 nucleotides: TGTGCCAGCAGCTTGAGCGGGAGGGCCGCAGGGGAGCAGTTCTTC.

This clonotype was seen a handful of times. The J gene is TRBJ2-7, the V gene TRBV6-2 or TRBV6-3; 8 positions agree with TRBD1. CDR3 size: 15 residues. Germline CDR1 and CDR2: MNHEY and SVGEGT. The J segment lost 4 bases and the V segment lost 4 bases, leaving 9 bases of the junction unmatched. The CDR3 DNA is TGTGCCAGCAGTTTCGGCAGGGGGCATAGGTACGAGCAGTACTTC. Translated: CASSFGRGHRYEQYF.

This clonotype came up a few times. The chain links TRBV5-6 to TRBJ2-3; D is ambiguous. This CDR3 spans 12 amino acids. Trimming removed 3 bases from V and 11 bases from J, with 13 bases in between. Germline lookup yields CDR1 SGHDT and CDR2 YYEEEE. CDR3 in amino acids: CASSSDWKLQYF. In DNA form, the CDR3 reads TGTGCCAGCAGCTCTGACTGGAAACTGCAGTATTTT.

V is TRBV6-5 and J is TRBJ2-7; the match to TRBD2 covers 11 bases. Germline CDR1 and CDR2: MNHEY and SVGAGI. CDR3 length: 16 amino acids. Trimming removed 2 bases from V and 2 bases from J; junction bases left unmatched: 5. The CDR3 DNA follows: TGTGCCAGCAGTTACGGCGGGACTAGCGGAGCCTACGAGCAGTACTTC. It translates to CASSYGGTSGAYEQYF.

The chain combines TRBV11-1 with TRBJ2-3; D is ambiguous. The CDR3 covers 16 residues. Germline V gene sequence: CDR1 SGHAT, CDR2 FQDESV (reference sequence). The V and J ends lost 1 base and 0 bases respectively, with 11 bases between them. The CDR3 coding sequence is TGTGCCAGCAGCTTAGAGATGGCCCTCAGCACAGATACGCAGTATTTT. Its protein product is CASSLEMALSTDTQYF.

This clonotype was detected a few times. The gene calls are TRBV4-3 and TRBJ1-6, with D unresolved. The germline V and J ends were trimmed by 0 bases and 0 bases, with 12 bases remaining between them. Germline V gene lookup returns CDR1 LGHNA and CDR2 YSLEER. The length of the CDR3 is 18 residues. The CDR3 reads CASSQEAQTHSYNSPLHF. CDR3 sequence (DNA): TGCGCCAGCAGCCAAGAAGCACAGACCCACTCCTATAATTCACCCCTCCACTTT.

This clonotype was observed a few times. The chain couples TRBV29-1 to TRBJ1-1, with no clear D. Per germline, CDR1 SQVTM and CDR2 ANQGSEA. CDR3 length: 13 residues. The germline V and J ends were trimmed by 2 bases and 2 bases, with 9 bases remaining between them. CDR3 in amino acids: CSVESGSNTEAFF. CDR3 in DNA: TGCAGCGTTGAAAGCGGGTCTAACACTGAAGCTTTCTTT.